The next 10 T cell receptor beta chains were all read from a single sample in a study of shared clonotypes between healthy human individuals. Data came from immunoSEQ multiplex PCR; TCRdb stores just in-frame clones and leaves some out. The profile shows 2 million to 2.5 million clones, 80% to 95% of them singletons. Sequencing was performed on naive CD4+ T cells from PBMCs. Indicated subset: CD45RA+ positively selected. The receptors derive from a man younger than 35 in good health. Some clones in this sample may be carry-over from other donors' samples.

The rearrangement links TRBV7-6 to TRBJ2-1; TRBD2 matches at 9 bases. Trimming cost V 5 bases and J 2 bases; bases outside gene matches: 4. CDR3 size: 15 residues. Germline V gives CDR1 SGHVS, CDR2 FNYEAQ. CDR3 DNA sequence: TGTGCCAGCAGCCCAGCGGGAGGCCCCTACAATGAGCAGTTCTTC. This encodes CASSPAGGPYNEQFF.

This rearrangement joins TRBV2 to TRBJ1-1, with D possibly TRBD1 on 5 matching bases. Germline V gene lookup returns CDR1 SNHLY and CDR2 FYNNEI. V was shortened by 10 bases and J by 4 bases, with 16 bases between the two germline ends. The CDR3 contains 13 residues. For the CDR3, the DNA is TGTGCCACGGCCCGGGGGGGTGGCACTGAAGCTTTCTTT. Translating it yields CATARGGGTEAFF.

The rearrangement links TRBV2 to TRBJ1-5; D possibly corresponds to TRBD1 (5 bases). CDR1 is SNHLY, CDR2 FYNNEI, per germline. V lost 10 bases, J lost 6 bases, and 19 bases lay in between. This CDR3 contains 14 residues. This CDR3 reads CATAWGVGGQPQHF. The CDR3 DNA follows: TGTGCCACGGCGTGGGGGGTGGGTGGTCAGCCCCAGCATTTT.

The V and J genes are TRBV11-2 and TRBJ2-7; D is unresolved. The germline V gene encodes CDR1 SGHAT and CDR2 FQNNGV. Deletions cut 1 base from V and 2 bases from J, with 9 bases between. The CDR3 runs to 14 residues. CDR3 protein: CASSLVAGTYEQYF. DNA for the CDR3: TGTGCCAGCAGCTTAGTCGCCGGAACCTACGAGCAGTACTTC.

The CDR3 is CASSLPFDSYNEQFF. The CDR3 DNA follows: TGCGCCAGCAGCTTACCGTTCGACTCCTACAATGAGCAGTTCTTC. The chain uses TRBV5-1 and TRBJ2-1; D gene unclear. The CDR3 runs to 15 residues. Germline V gene sequence: CDR1 SGHRS, CDR2 YFSETQ. The V end was cut by 2 bases, the J end by 0 bases, with 9 bases between.

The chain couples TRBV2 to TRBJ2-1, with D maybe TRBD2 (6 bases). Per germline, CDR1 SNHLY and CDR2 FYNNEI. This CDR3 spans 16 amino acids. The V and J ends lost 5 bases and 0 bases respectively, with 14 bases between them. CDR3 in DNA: TGTGCCAGCAGTCGGGACTTTACTAGCTCCTACAATGAGCAGTTCTTC. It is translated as CASSRDFTSSYNEQFF.

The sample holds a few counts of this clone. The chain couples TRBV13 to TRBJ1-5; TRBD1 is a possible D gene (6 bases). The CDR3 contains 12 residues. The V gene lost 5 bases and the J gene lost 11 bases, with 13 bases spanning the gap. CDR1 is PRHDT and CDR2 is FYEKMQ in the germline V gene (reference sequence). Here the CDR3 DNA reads TGTGCCAGCAGCGAAGATCAGGGGACCCAGCATTTT. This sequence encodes CASSEDQGTQHF.

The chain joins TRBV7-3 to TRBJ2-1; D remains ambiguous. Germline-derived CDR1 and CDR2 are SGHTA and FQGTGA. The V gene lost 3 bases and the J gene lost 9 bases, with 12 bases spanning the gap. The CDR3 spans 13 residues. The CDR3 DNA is TGTGCCAGCAGCTTCAGGCCCGCCGGTGAGCAGTTCTTC. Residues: CASSFRPAGEQFF.

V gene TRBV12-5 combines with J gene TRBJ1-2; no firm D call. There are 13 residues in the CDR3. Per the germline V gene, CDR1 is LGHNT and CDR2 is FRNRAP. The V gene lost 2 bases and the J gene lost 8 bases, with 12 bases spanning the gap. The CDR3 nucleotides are TGTGCTAGTGGTTTGATGGAGGTAGGAGGCTACACCTTC. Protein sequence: CASGLMEVGGYTF.

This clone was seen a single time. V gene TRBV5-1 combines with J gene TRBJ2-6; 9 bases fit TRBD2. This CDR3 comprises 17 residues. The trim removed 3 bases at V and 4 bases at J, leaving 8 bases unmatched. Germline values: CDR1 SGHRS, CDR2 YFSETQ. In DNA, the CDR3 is TGCGCCAGCAGCTCGAGGACTAGCGTTTCCGGGGCCAACGTCCTGACTTTC. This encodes CASSSRTSVSGANVLTF.